This passage covers 20 T cell receptor beta chains from one sample sequenced in a study of CD4 T cells in relation to SARS-CoV-2 and coronaviruses. Their specific antigens are unknown. The unexposed donors gave CD4+ T cells in about 2011-2019, prior to COVID-19. After less than 11 days of culture, CD4+ T cells were isolated. Repertoires were generated with immunoSEQ multiplex PCR, while TCRdb's copy carries only in-frame clones and drops some. The data show some 30,000 clones, with about three quarters seen just once and about 17% held by the top ten. Sequencing was done on a sample of CD4+ T cells from PBMCs, cultured in vitro. The receptors here all came from a human donor in good health.

This clone was counted between two and nine times. This sequence joins TRBV5-6 and TRBJ1-1, with D uncertain. The germline V gene encodes CDR1 SGHDT and CDR2 YYEEEE. V was clipped by 4 bases and J by 7 bases, with 14 bases between them. The CDR3 runs to 13 residues. CDR3 sequence (DNA): TGTGCCAGCAGCCGAAATCCGGTAAATGAAGCTTTCTTT. This encodes CASSRNPVNEAFF.

The chain is built from TRBV11-3 and TRBJ1-1; D unresolved. Germline V gene data show CDR1 as SGHNT and CDR2 as YENEEA. The V and J ends lost 4 bases and 4 bases respectively, with 10 bases between them. The CDR3 is 13 amino acids. This CDR3 is CASSYHSGTEAFF. For the CDR3, the DNA is TGTGCCAGCAGCTATCACAGCGGCACTGAAGCTTTCTTT.

V gene TRBV13 combines with J gene TRBJ2-5, with D possibly called TRBD1 or TRBD2 (5 bases each). Per germline, CDR1 PRHDT and CDR2 FYEKMQ (reference sequence). The CDR3 sequence is 13 residues long. Trimming took 5 bases from V and 7 from J, leaving 14 bases between them. The CDR3 DNA reads TGTGCCAGCAGCACCCGGGACCGGGGGACCCAGTACTTC. As protein: CASSTRDRGTQYF.

V and J are TRBV4-2 and TRBJ2-7, with 9 bases that match TRBD1. The junction had 6 bases not matched to a gene; V was cut back by 3 bases and J by 3 bases. Germline CDR1 and CDR2: LGHNA and YNFKEQ. The CDR3 has 15 amino acids. The CDR3 loop is CASSQPGQGDYEQYF. The CDR3, as DNA: TGTGCCAGCAGCCAGCCGGGACAGGGAGACTACGAGCAGTACTTC.

The chain joins TRBV5-1 to TRBJ2-3, with a possible D match to TRBD2 (5 bases). Germline V gene sequence: CDR1 SGHRS, CDR2 YFSETQ. The CDR3 has 14 residues. V dropped 4 bases and J dropped 0 bases, with 9 bases sitting between them. CDR3 nucleotides: TGCGCCAGCAGCAACGGGGATAGCACAGATACGCAGTATTTT. Translating gives CASSNGDSTDTQYF.

The chain carries TRBV3-1 (or the pseudogene TRBV3-2) and TRBJ2-3; TRBD2 agrees at 10 bases. Per the germline V gene, CDR1 is LGHDT and CDR2 is YNNKEL (reference sequence). V was clipped by 3 bases and J by 3 bases; unmatched bases: 15. CDR3 size: 19 residues. CDR3 residues: CASSHTNERGGYGTDTQYF. CDR3 in DNA: TGTGCCAGCAGCCACACTAATGAGCGGGGGGGCTATGGGACAGATACGCAGTATTTT.

V and J are TRBV3-1 (or the pseudogene TRBV3-2) and TRBJ2-7, with 10 bases identical to TRBD1. CDR3 length: 14 residues. Germline CDR1 is LGHDT and CDR2 is YNNKEL (reference sequence). Trimming at V came to 6 bases and at J to 3 bases, leaving 5 bases not matched to a gene. For the CDR3, the DNA is TGTGCCAGCAGGTTCGGGACAGGGGACTACGAGCAGTACTTC. Residues: CASRFGTGDYEQYF.

The genes are TRBV7-9 and TRBJ2-7; TRBD2 aligns across 11 bases. The germline V gene encodes CDR1 SEHNR and CDR2 FQNEAQ (reference sequence). This CDR3 spans 17 amino acids. Trimming took 6 bases from V and 2 from J; bases not matched to a gene: 12. The CDR3 DNA sequence: TGTGCCAGCAGGCCCCCGGGACTAGCGGAAGGAGCCTACGAGCAGTACTTC. It specifies CASRPPGLAEGAYEQYF.

This rearrangement joins TRBV5-1 to TRBJ1-2; 8 positions agree with TRBD1. The CDR3 extends over 13 amino acids. Per germline, CDR1 SGHRS and CDR2 YFSETQ. V lost 3 bases, J lost 3 bases, and 1 base stayed unmatched. The CDR3 DNA reads as TGCGCCAGCAGCTCGACAGGGGACTATGGCTACACCTTC. Residues: CASSSTGDYGYTF.

The chain has TRBV11-3 and TRBJ2-7; D is possibly TRBD2 (5 bases). CDR1 and CDR2 from the germline V gene are SGHNT and YENEEA. V was pared by 4 bases and J by 3 bases, with 10 bases between. The CDR3 covers 13 residues. The CDR3 reads CASSWGDGYEQYF. Here the CDR3 DNA reads TGTGCCAGCAGCTGGGGAGACGGCTACGAGCAGTACTTC.

V usage is TRBV6-4 and J usage is TRBJ2-3, with D possibly being TRBD2 (6 bases). The CDR3 is 14 residues long. Trimming pared 5 bases from V and 5 bases from J, leaving 14 bases between. Germline V gives CDR1 MRHNA, CDR2 SNTAGT. The CDR3 nucleotides read TGTGCCAGCAGTCCCGGGACTGCTAAAGATACGCAGTATTTT. It yields the protein CASSPGTAKDTQYF.

The chain has TRBV6-5 and TRBJ2-3; D is perhaps TRBD1 or TRBD2 (5 bases each). Trimming cost V 8 bases and J 0 bases, with 15 bases left between them. The germline V gene has CDR1 MNHEY and CDR2 SVGAGI. This CDR3 comprises 15 residues. The CDR3 nucleotides are TGTGCCAGCGCGTCCGGGACCCCTAGCACAGATACGCAGTATTTT. Residues: CASASGTPSTDTQYF.

The genes are TRBV3-1 (or the pseudogene TRBV3-2) and TRBJ1-1; 9 positions match TRBD1. This CDR3 region has 18 residues. With V trimmed by 3 bases and J by 0 bases, 11 bases remained unmatched. Germline lookup yields CDR1 LGHDT and CDR2 YNNKEL (reference sequence). CDR3 bases: TGTGCCAGCAGCCACTCGGGACAGGGTATAATTATGAACACTGAAGCTTTCTTT. Residues: CASSHSGQGIIMNTEAFF.

V gene TRBV4-1 combines with J gene TRBJ2-1; 9 nucleotides match TRBD2. The CDR3 sequence is 14 residues long. Germline CDR1 reads MGHRA; CDR2 reads YSYEKL. V lost 4 bases and J lost 7; bases outside the gene matches: 5. In DNA, the CDR3 is TGCGCCAGCAGCCGCGGGACTAGCTCTAATGAGCAGTTCTTC. Amino acid sequence: CASSRGTSSNEQFF.

J is TRBJ2-1 and V is TRBV5-6, with 7 bases aligning to TRBD2. The CDR3 runs to 14 residues. Germline values: CDR1 SGHDT, CDR2 YYEEEE. V shed 5 bases and J 10 bases; nucleotides not matched to a gene: 12. The CDR3 DNA reads as TGTGCCAGCAGATCGGTCTTGCGGGGGAGAGAGCAGTTCTTC. This translates into CASRSVLRGREQFF. The full variable domain, completed using reference TRBV5-6 and TRBJ2-1, is DAGVTQSPTHLIKTRGQQVTLRCSPKSGHDTVSWYQQALGQGPQFIFQYYEEEERQRGNFPDRFSGHQFPNYSSELNVNALLLGDSALYLCASRSVLRGREQFFGPGTRLTVL.

The chain recombines TRBV28 with TRBJ1-2; TRBD1 matches 11 bases. The junction had 7 bases not matched to a gene; V was cut back by 3 bases and J by 4 bases. The CDR3 is 16 residues long. In germline, CDR1 is MDHEN, CDR2 SYDVKM. The chain's CDR3 is CASSLRTGGSPYGYTF. The CDR3 region has the DNA TGTGCCAGCAGTTTGAGGACAGGGGGCTCTCCCTATGGCTACACCTTC.

The chain carries TRBV5-4 and TRBJ2-7, with a weak D call TRBD2 (5 bases). Germline V gene lookup returns CDR1 SGHNT and CDR2 YYREEE (reference sequence). The V end lost 4 bases, the J end lost 2 bases, and 13 bases lay between the germline ends. The CDR3 totals 14 residues. CDR3 DNA sequence: TGTGCCAGCAGCCGGGAACCTATGACCTACGAGCAGTACTTC. Translation gives CASSREPMTYEQYF.

V is TRBV10-3 and J is TRBJ2-3, with TRBD1 identical over 8 bases. This CDR3 comprises 15 residues. V dropped 3 bases and J dropped 2; count of bases not matched to a gene: 4. Germline CDR1 and CDR2: ENHRY and SYGVKD. The CDR3 loop is CAISDGQGDTDTQYF. For the CDR3, the DNA is TGTGCCATCAGTGATGGACAGGGTGACACAGATACGCAGTATTTT.

The rearrangement links TRBV11-2 to TRBJ2-2, with D possibly matching TRBD2 (6 bases). Germline values: CDR1 SGHAT, CDR2 FQNNGV. CDR3 size: 14 residues. V was pared by 3 bases and J by 3 bases, with 8 bases between. In DNA form, the CDR3 reads TGTGCCAGCAGCTTCCAGCGGGACACCGGGGAGCTGTTTTTT. Its protein product is CASSFQRDTGELFF.

The chain recombines TRBV9 with TRBJ1-1; 7 bases are a match to TRBD1. The CDR3 consists of 15 residues. The junction had 7 bases not matched to a gene; V was cut back by 4 bases and J by 1 base. Germline V gene lookup returns CDR1 SGDLS and CDR2 YYNGEE. The CDR3 DNA sequence: TGTGCCAGCAGCCCTTTCCGGGACAGGAACACTGAAGCTTTCTTT. Encoded protein: CASSPFRDRNTEAFF.